The rows below give T cell receptor beta chains drawn from one sample of a study of T cell changes during pregnancy in multiple sclerosis. The method was immunoSEQ multiplex PCR; TCRdb's version includes in-frame clones alone and lacks a portion of them. The table records some 42,000 clones, approximately 90% of them present only once. Specimen: CD4+ T cells from peripheral blood mononuclear cells, collected after pregnancy. Receptor source: a female donor with multiple sclerosis, enrolled in a pregnancy study. Both conserved end residues are part of each CDR3. D genes are given only for firm matches. Expanded clones are given a class, and other clones once, few, many or no size at all.

CDR3 protein	CDR3 DNA	clone size	D gene	V gene	J gene
CASSQRRGTGYNEQFF	TGTGCCAGCAGTCAGAGGCGTGGGACAGGTTACAATGAGCAGTTCTTC	NA	TRBD1	TRBV5-4	TRBJ2-1
CASSAGTGLNQPQHF	TGTGCCAGCAGCGCCGGGACAGGGCTTAATCAGCCCCAGCATTTT	NA	TRBD1	TRBV2	TRBJ1-5
CASSKTSGGTEAFF	TGTGCCAGCAGCAAAACTTCAGGGGGCACTGAAGCTTTCTTT	NA	TRBD1	TRBV7-2	TRBJ1-1
CASSRTGDSYNEQFF	TGTGCCAGCAGCCGTACAGGGGACTCCTACAATGAGCAGTTCTTC	NA	TRBD1	TRBV7-3	TRBJ2-1
CASSDISEKLFF	TGTGCCAGCAGTGATATATCTGAAAAACTGTTTTTT	NA	NA	TRBV2	TRBJ1-4
CAGGTGAAKNIQYF	TGTGCCGGTGGAACAGGGGCGGCCAAAAACATTCAGTACTTC	NA	TRBD1	TRBV2	TRBJ2-4
CASSQESWGDSGNQPQHF	TGCGCCAGCAGCCAAGAATCTTGGGGGGATTCGGGCAATCAGCCCCAGCATTTT	NA	NA	TRBV4-1	TRBJ1-5
CASSRGVRPVDTQYF	TGCGCCAGCAGCCGGGGGGTGAGACCGGTAGATACGCAGTATTTT	NA	NA	TRBV4-3	TRBJ2-3
CASSVRTYEQYF	TGTGCCAGCTCAGTCCGGACTTACGAGCAGTACTTC	NA	NA	TRBV18	TRBJ2-7
CASSPRKGDGYTF	TGTGCCAGCTCACCCCGTAAAGGGGATGGCTACACCTTC	NA	NA	TRBV18	TRBJ1-2
CASSLEGARETQYF	TGCGCCAGCAGCTTGGAGGGGGCCAGGGAGACCCAGTACTTC	NA	TRBD1	TRBV5-1	TRBJ2-5
CASSYRQGHGAGELFF	TGCGCCAGCAGCTACCGACAGGGACATGGGGCCGGGGAGCTGTTTTTT	NA	TRBD1	TRBV5-1	TRBJ2-2
CASRPWGLVIPYEQYF	TGTGCCAGCAGACCCTGGGGACTAGTCATACCCTACGAGCAGTACTTC	NA	TRBD2	TRBV27	TRBJ2-7
CASSVTGITTDTQYF	TGTGCCAGCAGCGTGACAGGGATCACGACAGATACGCAGTATTTT	NA	TRBD1	TRBV9	TRBJ2-3
CASSSDSSYNEQFF	TGTGCCAGCAGCTCCGATAGCTCCTACAATGAGCAGTTCTTC	few	NA	TRBV7-3	TRBJ2-1
CASSRGTGNEKLFF	TGCGCCAGCAGCCGGGGGACAGGGAATGAAAAACTGTTTTTT	NA	TRBD1	TRBV5-1	TRBJ1-4
CASSARGQSNYGYTF	TGTGCCAGCAGCGCCCGGGGACAGTCTAACTATGGCTACACCTTC	once	TRBD1	TRBV9	TRBJ1-2
CASRSGGANEQFF	TGCGCCAGCAGAAGCGGGGGGGCCAATGAGCAGTTCTTC	once	TRBD2	TRBV5-1	TRBJ2-1
CASSGGAAPRETQYF	TGTGCCAGCAGCGGGGGGGCCGCTCCCCGGGAGACCCAGTACTTC	NA	NA	TRBV7-2	TRBJ2-5
CASSSPRGGTEAFF	TGCGCCAGCAGCTCCCCCCGGGGGGGCACTGAAGCTTTCTTT	NA	NA	TRBV4-1	TRBJ1-1
CASSAELDQPQHF	TGCGCCAGCAGTGCTGAACTGGATCAGCCCCAGCATTTT	NA	NA	TRBV10-1	TRBJ1-5
CASSPGQHTEAFF	TGTGCCAGCAGCCCGGGACAACACACTGAAGCTTTCTTT	few	NA	TRBV7-3	TRBJ1-1
CASSNRVRGSDGYTF	TGTGCCAGTAGTAATCGCGTGAGGGGGTCAGATGGCTACACCTTC	NA	NA	TRBV19	TRBJ1-2
CASSEHVSSGTSGTPYEQYF	TGTGCCAGCAGTGAACATGTTTCGAGCGGGACTAGCGGTACCCCCTACGAGCAGTACTTC	NA	TRBD2	TRBV6-1	TRBJ2-7
CASSWMWRGGAADTQYF	TGTGCCAGCAGCTGGATGTGGCGGGGGGGCGCGGCAGATACGCAGTATTTT	NA	TRBD2	TRBV13	TRBJ2-3
CAWSQTGSGNTIYF	TGTGCCTGGAGCCAGACAGGGTCTGGAAACACCATATATTTT	NA	TRBD1	TRBV30	TRBJ1-3
CASRSTLGTEAFF	TGCGCCAGCAGATCAACGCTCGGCACTGAAGCTTTCTTT	NA	NA	TRBV10-1	TRBJ1-1
CASSLAGKSYEQYF	TGTGCCAGCAGCTTAGCCGGGAAGAGCTACGAGCAGTACTTC	NA	NA	TRBV11-3	TRBJ2-7
CASSPEPGAGYTEAFF	TGTGCCAGCAGCCCCGAACCAGGGGCTGGGTACACTGAAGCTTTCTTT	once	NA	TRBV5-4	TRBJ1-1
CASSRTGTGETQYF	TGTGCTAGCAGCCGAACAGGGACAGGGGAGACCCAGTACTTC	NA	TRBD1	TRBV7-7	TRBJ2-5
CASGQGLSYEQYF	TGTGCCAGCGGACAGGGCCTCTCCTACGAGCAGTACTTC	NA	TRBD1	TRBV28	TRBJ2-7
CASSGDKGSYNSPLHF	TGTGCCAGTAGCGGGGACAAGGGCTCCTATAATTCACCCCTCCACTTT	NA	NA	TRBV19	TRBJ1-6
CASSEQKPGTGTEAFF	TGTGCCAGCTCAGAGCAAAAACCCGGGACAGGGACTGAAGCTTTCTTT	NA	TRBD1	TRBV18	TRBJ1-1
CAWSPQGYEQYF	TGTGCCTGGAGTCCCCAGGGTTACGAGCAGTACTTC	NA	NA	TRBV30	TRBJ2-7
CASSLGGSYEQYF	TGCGCCAGCAGCCTGGGCGGGTCCTACGAGCAGTACTTC	NA	NA	TRBV4-1	TRBJ2-7
CASSPDRGIGGYTF	TGCGCCAGCAGCCCCGACAGGGGCATAGGTGGCTACACCTTC	few	TRBD1	TRBV5-1	TRBJ1-2
CASSLGTGQSNYGYTF	TGTGCCAGCAGCCTAGGGACAGGGCAATCGAACTATGGCTACACCTTC	NA	TRBD1	TRBV7-2	TRBJ1-2
CASSFGPLNTEAFF	TGTGCCAGCAGTTTTGGGCCTTTGAACACTGAAGCTTTCTTT	NA	NA	TRBV28	TRBJ1-1
CASSQTRSGARLAGGQETQYF	TGCGCCAGCAGCCAAACCCGCAGTGGGGCCCGACTAGCGGGGGGGCAAGAGACCCAGTACTTC	NA	TRBD2	TRBV4-1	TRBJ2-5
CASSFGTSGNTGELFF	TGTGCCAGCAGCTTTGGGACTAGCGGGAACACCGGGGAGCTGTTTTTT	NA	TRBD2	TRBV7-3	TRBJ2-2
CASSDRSRSPRDEKLFF	TGTGCCAGCAGTGACAGAAGCCGATCCCCCCGGGATGAAAAACTGTTTTTT	once	NA	TRBV6-4	TRBJ1-4
CAISRTGIGYEQYF	TGTGCCATCAGTAGGACAGGGATTGGCTACGAGCAGTACTTC	NA	TRBD1	TRBV10-3	TRBJ2-7
CASSVGQGVRDNSPLHF	TGTGCCAGCAGCGTAGGGCAGGGGGTTAGGGATAATTCACCCCTCCACTTT	NA	TRBD1	TRBV9	TRBJ1-6
CASSFQGQETEAFF	TGTGCCAGCAGCTTCCAGGGGCAAGAGACTGAAGCTTTCTTT	NA	NA	TRBV7-9	TRBJ1-1
CASSQANTGELFF	TGTGCCAGCAGCCAGGCAAACACCGGGGAGCTGTTTTTT	NA	NA	TRBV7-3	TRBJ2-2
CASSPSGTVNYGYTF	TGTGCCAGCTCACCTTCCGGGACAGTTAACTATGGCTACACCTTC	NA	TRBD1	TRBV18	TRBJ1-2
CASSEIRGNEQFF	TGTGCCAGCAGTGAAATAAGGGGTAATGAGCAGTTCTTC	NA	NA	TRBV6-1	TRBJ2-1
CASSSGGTDYEQYF	TGTGCCAGCAGCTCAGGAGGGACGGACTACGAGCAGTACTTC	few	NA	TRBV7-2	TRBJ2-7
CASSWRLSASYNEQFF	TGCGCCAGCAGCTGGCGACTCTCCGCCTCCTACAATGAGCAGTTCTTC	once	NA	TRBV5-1	TRBJ2-1
CASSEAGVKNIQYF	TGCGCCAGCAGTGAGGCCGGGGTCAAAAACATTCAGTACTTC	NA	NA	TRBV10-1	TRBJ2-4
CAWSVGGGREKLFF	TGTGCCTGGAGTGTGGGAGGGGGACGGGAAAAACTGTTTTTT	few	NA	TRBV30	TRBJ1-4
CASSLGLRGSYNEQFF	TGTGCCAGCAGCTTAGGTTTGCGGGGGTCCTACAATGAGCAGTTCTTC	NA	TRBD2	TRBV11-2	TRBJ2-1
CASNSAGTYTDTQYF	TGTGCCAGCAACTCTGCCGGGACTTACACAGATACGCAGTATTTT	NA	NA	TRBV6-6	TRBJ2-3